This T cell receptor (beta chain) was captured by sequencing in a study of graft-versus-host responses after intestinal transplantation. Study outcomes and limitations: Some patients had graft-donor T cell macrochimerism. In their allografts, the ratios of graft-versus-host to host-versus-graft T cell clones were high.

Generated by immunoSEQ multiplex PCR, the TCRdb table keeps only in-frame clones and is missing some. The sample has tens of thousands of clones, about 93% seen once. Details on this clone: Its target is not known.

V was cut by 2 bases and J by 3 bases, with 20 bases left in between. The CDR3 sequence is 18 residues long. Germline CDR1 reads SGHTA; CDR2 reads FQGTGA. The rearrangement links TRBV7-3 to TRBJ2-1; perhaps D is TRBD1 or TRBD2 (6 bases each). The clonotype comes from a human patient who received an intestinal transplant, so some T cells may come from the graft donor. Sequencing used PBMCs, obtained 750 to 850 days after a first intestinal transplant, on the day of a second. CDR3 region: CASSLGTGVKGGYNEQFF. CDR3 DNA: TGTGCCAGCAGCTTAGGTACGGGAGTAAAAGGGGGCTACAATGAGCAGTTCTTC.